The 16 T cell receptor beta chains below were found in one sample sequenced in a study of blood T cell repertoires in COVID-19. Method: immunoSEQ multiplex PCR; TCRdb's copy keeps in-frame clones and lacks some. The sample has over 130,000 clones, roughly 80% seen once. The source material was peripheral blood. Receptors originate from a human donor in a cohort sampled during active COVID-19.

The chain uses TRBV9 and TRBJ2-7, with 8 nucleotides matching TRBD1. Germline CDR1 SGDLS, CDR2 YYNGEE. Trimming took 0 bases from V and 4 from J; bases not matched to a gene: 6. The CDR3 is 15 residues long. The CDR3 sequence: CASSVGTGIGYEQYF. CDR3 DNA sequence: TGTGCCAGCAGCGTAGGGACAGGGATAGGGTACGAGCAGTACTTC.

This rearrangement joins TRBV3-1 (or the pseudogene TRBV3-2) to TRBJ2-7; TRBD1 matches 7 bases. V trimming: 5 bases; J trimming: 9 bases; junction bases outside the gene matches: 13. Looked up from germline, CDR1 is LGHDT and CDR2 is YNNKEL (reference sequence). The CDR3 runs 14 residues. The CDR3 DNA reads TGTGCCAGCAGCACCGGGACAGACCCTCAAGGGCAGTACTTC. Protein: CASSTGTDPQGQYF.

This clone was seen a handful of times. The chain employs TRBV14 and TRBJ1-3; TRBD1 might be the D (5 bases). Germline assignment: CDR1 SGHDN and CDR2 FVKESK. CDR3 length: 15 amino acids. V was clipped by 4 bases and J by 2 bases, with 12 bases between them. CDR3 bases: TGTGCCAGCAGCCTAGGACACTTCCCTGGAAACACCATATATTTT. Translating it yields CASSLGHFPGNTIYF.

The chain has TRBV10-3 and TRBJ1-3; 8 nucleotides align to TRBD1. CDR3 length: 16 residues. The J segment lost 0 bases and the V segment lost 9 bases, leaving 10 bases of the junction unmatched. CDR1 is ENHRY, CDR2 SYGVKD, per germline. In nucleotides, the CDR3 is TGTGCCATTTCGCGACAGGGGACAAGCTCTGGAAACACCATATATTTT. This encodes CAISRQGTSSGNTIYF.

The rearrangement uses TRBV27 and TRBJ2-7, with 8 bases lining up with TRBD1. The CDR3 is made up of 14 amino acids. Looked up from germline, CDR1 is MNHEY and CDR2 is SMNVEV (reference sequence). J gave up 0 bases and V 10 bases, and 8 bases lay outside the gene matches. The CDR3 coding sequence is TGTGCCACCCAGGACAGGGCCCTCTCCTACGAGCAGTACTTC. This codes for CATQDRALSYEQYF.

The chain joins TRBV2 to TRBJ2-3, with TRBD2 matching 11 bases. CDR3 size: 15 residues. The ends lost 3 bases at V and 1 base at J; junction bases unmatched: 0. Germline V gives CDR1 SNHLY, CDR2 FYNNEI. The CDR3 sequence: CASSEGLAGTDTQYF. For the CDR3, the DNA is TGTGCCAGCAGTGAGGGACTAGCGGGCACAGATACGCAGTATTTT.

The chain is built from TRBV12-5 and TRBJ1-2; no reliable D call. The CDR3 length is 18 residues. V shed 0 bases and J shed 2 bases, with 19 bases lying between them. From germline, CDR1 is LGHNT and CDR2 FRNRAP. The CDR3 bases are TGTGCTAGTGGTTTGGTACTCGGAGCACCAAAGGAAAACTATGGCTACACCTTC. Protein product: CASGLVLGAPKENYGYTF.

The chain combines TRBV19 with TRBJ2-6, with D tentatively TRBD1 (6 bases). Germline V lookup: CDR1 LNHDA, CDR2 SQIVND (reference sequence). The CDR3 spans 15 residues. The ends were cut back, 5 bases at V and 2 bases at J, with 10 bases in the middle. The CDR3 coding sequence is TGTGCCAGTAGTTCACAGGGAGCTGGGGCCAACGTCCTGACTTTC. It translates to CASSSQGAGANVLTF.

In its sample, this clone was seen a few times. V usage is TRBV13 and J usage is TRBJ1-2; 7 nucleotides agree with TRBD1. The CDR3 contains 15 residues. The V gene end was trimmed by 4 bases and the J gene end by 5 bases; junction bases not matched to a gene: 10. Per germline, CDR1 PRHDT and CDR2 FYEKMQ (reference sequence). This chain's CDR3 is CASSSTGARGYGYTF. The DNA of the CDR3 is TGTGCCAGCAGCTCCACAGGGGCCCGGGGATATGGCTACACCTTC.

The rearrangement joins TRBV27 to TRBJ2-1, with D perhaps matching TRBD2 (5 bases). CDR1 is MNHEY, CDR2 SMNVEV, per germline (reference sequence). This CDR3 region has 13 residues. The V and J ends lost 1 base and 9 bases respectively, with 10 bases between them. The CDR3 loop reads CASSLYRDSEQFF. The CDR3 region has the DNA TGTGCCAGCAGTTTATATCGGGATAGTGAGCAGTTCTTC.

The chain links TRBV5-1 to TRBJ2-7; D is ambiguous. V lost 4 bases, J lost 2 bases, and 10 bases lay in between. This CDR3 has 13 residues. The germline gives CDR1 SGHRS, CDR2 YFSETQ. DNA for the CDR3: TGCGCCAGCAGCCCGCGAACTCCCTACGAGCAGTACTTC. Its translation: CASSPRTPYEQYF.

This CDR3 reads CASSQPRQGGNSPLHF. In nucleotides, the CDR3 is TGTGCCAGCAGCCAGCCAAGACAGGGGGGTAATTCACCCCTCCACTTT. The chain combines TRBV3-1 (or the pseudogene TRBV3-2) with TRBJ1-6; 9 bases fit TRBD1. Trimming cost V 3 bases and J 6 bases; bases outside gene matches: 6. Looked up from germline, CDR1 is LGHDT and CDR2 is YNNKEL (reference sequence). The CDR3 contains 16 residues.

The chain combines TRBV19 with TRBJ1-1; 7 nucleotides agree with TRBD1. Trimming removed 5 bases from V and 4 bases from J; junction bases left unmatched: 4. Germline V gene data show CDR1 as LNHDA and CDR2 as SQIVND (reference sequence). The CDR3 length is 13 residues. The CDR3 DNA is TGTGCCAGTAGTCAGGGGGGCTCCACTGAAGCTTTCTTT. It yields the protein CASSQGGSTEAFF.

A remark on this clone: The same CDR3 also results from other DNA sequences found in this sample. The rearrangement uses TRBV5-1 and TRBJ2-5, with 16 bases fitting TRBD2. V lost 3 bases and J lost 2; bases outside the gene matches: 1. The CDR3 runs 16 residues. The germline CDR1 and CDR2 sequences are SGHRS and YFSETQ. CDR3 sequence reads: CASSSGLAGGQETQYF. The CDR3 bases are TGCGCCAGCAGCTCGGGACTAGCGGGGGGGCAAGAGACCCAGTACTTC.

This chain links TRBV4-1 with TRBJ1-6, with D possibly matching TRBD1 (6 bases). The CDR3 contains 16 residues. V was clipped by 2 bases and J by 0 bases, with 8 bases between them. Germline-derived CDR1 and CDR2 are MGHRA and YSYEKL. The CDR3, as DNA: TGCGCCAGCAGCCAACGAGGGGGCTCCTATAATTCACCCCTCCACTTT. Protein: CASSQRGGSYNSPLHF.

The chain couples TRBV28 to TRBJ2-7; D perhaps matches TRBD2 (5 bases). Germline V CDR1 and CDR2: MDHEN, SYDVKM. The CDR3 is 13 residues long. V lost 2 bases, J lost 1 base, and 6 bases lay in between. The CDR3 DNA reads as TGTGCCAGCAGTTTAGGCGGGTCCTACGAGCAGTACTTC. It specifies CASSLGGSYEQYF. The entire variable domain, with the rest obtained from reference TRBV28 and TRBJ2-7, is as follows: DVKVTQSSRYLVKRTGEKVFLECVQDMDHENMFWYRQDPGLGLRLIYFSYDVKMKEKGDIPEGYSVSREKKERFSLILESASTNQTSMYLCASSLGGSYEQYFGPGTRLTVT.